The present entry profiles one T cell receptor (beta chain) with its context. These data come from a study of CD8 T cells in Susac syndrome. This CDR3 has 16 amino acids. The V and J ends lost 2 bases and 6 bases, in that order; junction bases with no gene match: 7. Germline V lookup: CDR1 LNHNV, CDR2 YYDKDF (reference sequence). cDNA came from approximately 0.5 to 1 ug RNA primed by random hexamers. Each CDR3 protein is one row after TCRdb ran MiXCR on the immunoSEQ multiplex PCR reads. The data contain around 100,000 distinct CDR3 sequences, approximately 95% of them singletons. Sequencing used CD8+ T cells from PBMCs. The chain combines TRBV15 with TRBJ2-1; 10 bases are a match to TRBD1. This sequence originates from a human donor with Susac syndrome. DNA of the CDR3: TGTGCCACCAGCAGACCGACAGGGGGCTTTGGCAATGAGCAGTTCTTC. Its translation is CATSRPTGGFGNEQFF.